This T cell receptor (beta chain) was sequenced for a study of T cells in Graves' hyperthyroidism and ophthalmopathy. Looking at the study overall: Initial diagnosis, before any treatment, was when peripheral blood was collected.

Ophthalmopathy patients showed a Clinical Activity Score of at least 3, NOSPECS grade of at least 4 and duration under 3 months. Patients were excluded because of uncontrolled infection, other autoimmune disease, pregnancy or lactation. A roughly 10 ml volume of fresh peripheral blood provided the PBMCs. V lost 2 bases and J 1 base, leaving 11 bases between the germline ends. From germline, CDR1 is MNHEY and CDR2 SMNVEV (reference sequence). The CDR3 runs 16 residues. Amplification of TCR beta CDR3 regions was performed using RNA transcripts as template. First-round RT-PCR with HTBI primers amplified the TCR CDR3 region. Each CDR3 protein is one row after TCRdb ran MiXCR on the multiplex PCR reads. The profile shows hundreds of thousands of distinct CDR3 sequences, about 15% of them singletons.

The sequence was obtained from a woman in her thirties or forties with Graves' ophthalmopathy. Source material: blood. The rearrangement uses TRBV27 and TRBJ2-2; the D call may be TRBD1 or TRBD2 (5 bases each). The CDR3 DNA sequence: TGTGCCAGCAGTTTAGGTCCGGGGCTGAACACCGGGGAGCTGTTTTTT. Amino acid sequence: CASSLGPGLNTGELFF.